The clone carrying this TCR beta chain has at least ten counts. Hyperthyroidism had been newly diagnosed in patients aged 18 to 65, and its duration was under 2 months. The PBMCs studied were ones that came from about 10 ml fresh peripheral blood. RNA transcripts gave rise to amplified TCR beta CDR3 regions. The TCR CDR3 was amplified in a first-round RT-PCR using the HTBI primer set. TCRdb re-derived calls from the multiplex PCR reads in MiXCR, one entry per CDR3 protein. This sample has 690,000 or so distinct CDR3 sequences, with roughly 20% found just once. This specimen belongs to a study of T cells in Graves' hyperthyroidism and ophthalmopathy. Study at large: Peripheral blood was taken when the disease was first diagnosed, before any treatment began.

In germline, CDR1 is LGHDT, CDR2 YNNKEL (reference sequence). This CDR3 contains 14 residues. V lost 1 base, J lost 8 bases, and 9 bases lay in between. The sample taken for sequencing was blood. The source of this sequence is a woman aged 45-65 years with Graves' hyperthyroidism that later progressed to Graves' ophthalmopathy. The V call is TRBV3-1, the J call TRBJ1-6; D is unresolved. CDR3 nucleotides: TGTGCCAGCAGCCAAGGGCAGGAGGATTCACCCCTCCACTTT. This codes for CASSQGQEDSPLHF.